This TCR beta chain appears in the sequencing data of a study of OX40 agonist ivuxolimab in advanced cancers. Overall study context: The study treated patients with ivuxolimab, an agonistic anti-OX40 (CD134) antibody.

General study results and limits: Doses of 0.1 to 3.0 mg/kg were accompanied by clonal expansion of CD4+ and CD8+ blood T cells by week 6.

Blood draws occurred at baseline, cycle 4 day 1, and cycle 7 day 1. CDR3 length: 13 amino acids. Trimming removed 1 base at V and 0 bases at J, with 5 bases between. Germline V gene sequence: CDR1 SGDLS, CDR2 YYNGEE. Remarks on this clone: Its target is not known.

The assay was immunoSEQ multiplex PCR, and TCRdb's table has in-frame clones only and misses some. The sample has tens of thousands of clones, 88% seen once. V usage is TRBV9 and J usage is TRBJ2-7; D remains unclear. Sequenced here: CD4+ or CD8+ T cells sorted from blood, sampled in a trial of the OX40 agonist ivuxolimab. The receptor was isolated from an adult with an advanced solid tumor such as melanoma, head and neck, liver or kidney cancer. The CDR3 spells CASSVQPSYEQYF. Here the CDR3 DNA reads TGTGCCAGCAGCGTACAGCCCTCCTACGAGCAGTACTTC. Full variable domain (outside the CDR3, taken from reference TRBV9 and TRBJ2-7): DSGVTQTPKHLITATGQRVTLRCSPRSGDLSVYWYQQSLDQGLQFLIQYYNGEERAKGNILERFSAQQFPDLHSELNLSSLELGDSALYFCASSVQPSYEQYFGPGTRLTVT.